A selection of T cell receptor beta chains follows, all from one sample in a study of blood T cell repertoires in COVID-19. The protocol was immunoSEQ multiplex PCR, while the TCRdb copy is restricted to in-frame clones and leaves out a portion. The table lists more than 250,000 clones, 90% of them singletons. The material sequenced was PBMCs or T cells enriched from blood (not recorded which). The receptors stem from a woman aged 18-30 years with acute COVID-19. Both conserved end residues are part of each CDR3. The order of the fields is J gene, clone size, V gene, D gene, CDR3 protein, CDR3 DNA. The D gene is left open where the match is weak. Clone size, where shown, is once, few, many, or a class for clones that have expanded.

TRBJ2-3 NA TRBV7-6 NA CASSLAPGILSSTDTQYF TGTGCCAGCAGCTTAGCGCCAGGGATCCTATCCAGCACAGATACGCAGTATTTT
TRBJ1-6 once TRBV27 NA CASSLPGFPLHF TGTGCCAGCAGTTTACCCGGGTTCCCCCTCCACTTT
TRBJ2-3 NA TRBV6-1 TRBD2 CASSEWLAGGFPSTDTQYF TGTGCCAGCAGTGAATGGCTAGCGGGAGGATTCCCTAGCACAGATACGCAGTATTTT
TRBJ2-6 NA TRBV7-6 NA CASSSGAGANVLTF TGTGCCAGCAGCTCCGGGGCTGGGGCCAACGTCCTGACTTTC
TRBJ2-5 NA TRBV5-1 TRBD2 CASSLPLAGVEETQYF TGCGCCAGCAGCTTGCCCCTAGCGGGAGTGGAAGAGACCCAGTACTTC
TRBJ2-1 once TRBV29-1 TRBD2 CSVGLADYNEQFF TGCAGCGTTGGTCTAGCGGACTACAATGAGCAGTTCTTC
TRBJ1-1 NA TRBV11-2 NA CASSRGEAGWNTEAFF TGTGCCAGCAGCAGAGGGGAGGCCGGTTGGAACACTGAAGCTTTCTTT
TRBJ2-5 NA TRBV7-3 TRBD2 CASSLAGGRETQYF TGTGCCAGCAGCTTAGCGGGAGGAAGAGAGACCCAGTACTTC
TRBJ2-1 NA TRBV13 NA CASSSLESLQWYNEQFF TGTGCCAGCAGCTCCCTCGAGTCCTTACAGTGGTACAATGAGCAGTTCTTC
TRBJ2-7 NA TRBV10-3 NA CAISEGAYEQYF TGTGCCATCAGTGAAGGGGCGTACGAGCAGTACTTC
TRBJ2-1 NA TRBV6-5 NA CASSRAYLLGGFF TGTGCCAGCAGTCGGGCTTACCTGTTGGGGGGGTTCTTC
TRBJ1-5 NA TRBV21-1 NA CASSKTAGGDQHF TGTGCCAGCAGCAAAACCGCGGGGGGAGACCAGCATTTT
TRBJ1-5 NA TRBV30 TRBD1 CAWSGQGSGYSNQPQHF TGTGCCTGGAGTGGACAGGGTTCGGGTTATAGCAATCAGCCCCAGCATTTT
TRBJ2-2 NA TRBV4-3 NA CASSQDWERGPGELFF TGCGCCAGCAGCCAAGATTGGGAGCGTGGCCCCGGGGAGCTGTTTTTT
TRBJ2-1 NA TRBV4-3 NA CASSQDSETGEQFF TGCGCCAGCAGCCAAGATTCGGAGACGGGTGAGCAGTTCTTC
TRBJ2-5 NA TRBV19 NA CASRRGETQYF TGTGCCAGTAGAAGGGGCGAGACCCAGTACTTC
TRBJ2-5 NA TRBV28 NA CASSFQGEVKTQYF TGTGCCAGCAGTTTTCAAGGAGAGGTGAAGACCCAGTACTTC
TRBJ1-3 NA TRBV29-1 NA CSVLTGISGNTIYF TGCAGCGTACTAACAGGGATCTCTGGAAACACCATATATTTT
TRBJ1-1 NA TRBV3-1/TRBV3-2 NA CASSHPPTGIAEAFF TGTGCCAGCAGCCACCCCCCTACAGGTATCGCTGAAGCTTTCTTT
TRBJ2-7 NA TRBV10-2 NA CASSESGLIHEQYF TGCGCCAGCAGTGAGTCGGGGCTGATCCACGAGCAGTACTTC
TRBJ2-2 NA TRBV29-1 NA CSVGSAGHTGELFF TGCAGCGTTGGGTCTGCGGGGCATACCGGGGAGCTGTTTTTT
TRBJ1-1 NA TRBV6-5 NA CASSYSVLNTEAFF TGTGCCAGCAGTTATTCGGTCCTTAACACTGAAGCTTTCTTT
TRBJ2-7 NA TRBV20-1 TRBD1 CSASYPTRTGRYEQYF TGCAGTGCTAGTTACCCAACTAGGACAGGGCGCTACGAGCAGTACTTC
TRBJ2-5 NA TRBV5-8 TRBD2 CASSLDLAGGSQYF TGTGCCAGCAGCTTGGATTTAGCGGGAGGGTCCCAGTACTTC
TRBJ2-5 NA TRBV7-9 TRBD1 CASSPYRGQETQYF TGTGCCAGCAGTCCGTACAGGGGGCAAGAGACCCAGTACTTC
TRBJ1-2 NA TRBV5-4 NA CASRRVGGIYGYTF TGTGCCAGCCGCCGAGTAGGGGGAATCTATGGCTACACCTTC
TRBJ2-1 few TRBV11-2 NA CASSLNFQGQFF TGTGCCAGCAGCTTAAACTTCCAGGGGCAGTTCTTC
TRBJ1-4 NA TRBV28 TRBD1 CASSLWTGGAFNEKLFF TGTGCCAGCAGTTTGTGGACAGGGGGGGCCTTTAATGAAAAACTGTTTTTT
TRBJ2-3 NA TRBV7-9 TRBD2 CASSFFLAASTDTQYF TGTGCCAGCAGCTTCTTTCTAGCGGCTAGCACAGATACGCAGTATTTT
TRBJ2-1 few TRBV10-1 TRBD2 CASSVSPAGVGEQFF TGCGCCAGCAGTGTCTCCCCGGCGGGAGTAGGAGAGCAGTTCTTC
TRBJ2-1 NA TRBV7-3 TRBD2 CASSLGEGPLNEQFF TGTGCCAGCAGCTTAGGGGAGGGCCCCCTCAATGAGCAGTTCTTC
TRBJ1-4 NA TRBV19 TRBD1 CASRGRRGDEKLFF TGTGCCAGTAGGGGTCGCAGGGGGGATGAAAAACTGTTTTTT